These 29 T cell receptor beta chains were all obtained from the same sample, sequenced in a study of blood T cell repertoires in COVID-19. Here immunoSEQ multiplex PCR was the method, and the copy in TCRdb shows in-frame clones only, minus some. The repertoire holds about 51,000 clones, with 85% to 95% as singletons. The sample consisted of peripheral blood. Receptors were obtained from a man aged 50 or older with acute or convalescent COVID-19.

The chain carries TRBV5-1 and TRBJ2-7; a weak D match, TRBD2 (5 bases). The V gene lost 2 bases and the J gene lost 3 bases, with 15 bases spanning the gap. Germline V CDR1 and CDR2: SGHRS, YFSETQ. This CDR3 contains 15 residues. Here the CDR3 reads CASSFATMTGYEQYF. CDR3 bases: TGCGCCAGCAGCTTCGCGACTATGACGGGCTACGAGCAGTACTTC.

The CDR3 DNA is TGCGCCAGCAGCTTGGAACAGGGGGCAAACGAGCAGTACTTC. Encoded protein: CASSLEQGANEQYF. The chain has TRBV5-1 and TRBJ2-7; TRBD1 agrees at 9 bases. The CDR3 runs to 14 residues. V gave up 0 bases and J gave up 5 bases; unmatched junction bases: 3. CDR1 and CDR2 from the germline V gene are SGHRS and YFSETQ.

V is TRBV18 and J is TRBJ1-6, with D perhaps matching TRBD1 (6 bases). Germline loops: CDR1 KGHSH, CDR2 LQKENI. The CDR3 loop spans 15 amino acids. Trimming removed 4 bases at V and 5 bases at J, with 12 bases between. The CDR3 loop is CASSLQGSDNSPLHF. CDR3 coding DNA: TGTGCCAGCTCACTACAGGGTTCGGATAATTCACCCCTCCACTTT.

The chain is built from TRBV7-9 and TRBJ1-1, with TRBD1 as a possible D gene (5 bases). This CDR3 is 12 amino acids long. The germline gives CDR1 SEHNR, CDR2 FQNEAQ (reference sequence). The V end lost 5 bases, the J end lost 10 bases, and 14 bases lay between the germline ends. CDR3 amino acids: CASSVETGGAFF. Here the CDR3 DNA reads TGTGCCAGCAGCGTAGAAACCGGGGGAGCTTTCTTT.

This rearrangement joins TRBV5-1 to TRBJ1-2; possible D gene TRBD1, 5 bases. The germline gives CDR1 SGHRS, CDR2 YFSETQ. The CDR3 sequence is 15 residues long. With 5 bases removed from V and 1 base from J, the gap between germline ends came to 15 bases. CDR3 nucleotides: TGCGCCAGCAGAGAAGCCGTGGGGGGTAACTATGGCTACACCTTC. Its translation is CASREAVGGNYGYTF.

The chain links TRBV6-6 to TRBJ2-7; D might be TRBD1 (7 bases). CDR1 and CDR2 from the germline V gene are MNHNY and SVGAGI (reference sequence). The length of the CDR3 is 15 residues. V was pared by 0 bases and J by 5 bases, with 14 bases between. The CDR3 bases are TGTGCCAGCAGTTACTCGGCGGAGGGGGCAAACGAGCAGTACTTC. Residues: CASSYSAEGANEQYF.

J is TRBJ1-2 and V is TRBV12-3 or TRBV12-4, with D possibly TRBD1 on 5 matching bases. The CDR3 extends over 13 amino acids. Trimming pared 3 bases from V and 4 bases from J, leaving 9 bases between. Here the CDR3 reads CASSLGQPYGYTF. DNA for the CDR3: TGTGCCAGCAGTTTGGGGCAGCCCTATGGCTACACCTTC.

The rearrangement links TRBV18 to TRBJ1-4; D perhaps matches TRBD1 (5 bases). This CDR3 is built from 15 residues. Trimming shortened V by 3 bases and J by 7 bases, and 15 bases separated the two germline ends. Germline values: CDR1 KGHSH, CDR2 LQKENI. The CDR3 is CASSPSLWGVEKLFF. The CDR3 DNA follows: TGTGCCAGCTCACCCTCGTTGTGGGGGGTTGAAAAACTGTTTTTT.

This chain connects TRBV3-1 (or the pseudogene TRBV3-2) to TRBJ2-3; perhaps TRBD2 as D (6 bases). The germline gives CDR1 LGHDT, CDR2 YNNKEL (reference sequence). The CDR3 is made up of 19 amino acids. With 3 bases removed from V and 2 bases from J, the gap between germline ends came to 24 bases. The DNA for the CDR3 is TGTGCCAGCAGCCAGCGACGTTTCTTGGGACTTGCCTCCACAGATACGCAGTATTTT. Its protein product is CASSQRRFLGLASTDTQYF.

The V gene is TRBV24-1, the J gene TRBJ1-1; TRBD1 might be the D (5 bases). V lost 4 bases and J 2 bases, leaving 10 bases between the germline ends. The germline CDR1 and CDR2 sequences are KGHDR and SFDVKD. This CDR3 comprises 14 residues. CDR3 coding DNA: TGTGCCACCAGTGAATCAGGGCCTAACACTGAAGCTTTCTTT. Its translation: CATSESGPNTEAFF.

The V and J genes are TRBV10-2 and TRBJ1-1, with 7 bases identical to TRBD1. The V and J ends lost 6 bases and 1 base, in that order; junction bases with no gene match: 11. The CDR3 runs to 16 residues. The germline V gene has CDR1 WSHSY and CDR2 SAAADI. In DNA form, the CDR3 reads TGCGCCAGCAGCTCGGTAGACAGGGACGGGAACACTGAAGCTTTCTTT. Its protein is CASSSVDRDGNTEAFF.

The chain combines TRBV30 with TRBJ2-1; 10 bases match TRBD2. The J segment lost 12 bases and the V segment lost 2 bases, leaving 4 bases of the junction unmatched. Germline lookup yields CDR1 GTSNPN and CDR2 SVGIG (reference sequence). This CDR3 has 12 residues. In DNA, the CDR3 is TGTGCCTGGAGTAGCGGGGGGGTCGGGCAGTTCTTC. Translating gives CAWSSGGVGQFF.

CDR3 bases: TGCGCCAGCAGCTTTGGTACAGGGAGTACAGATACGCAGTATTTT. This sequence encodes CASSFGTGSTDTQYF. The genes are TRBV5-1 and TRBJ2-3; D might be TRBD1 (6 bases). CDR1 SGHRS and CDR2 YFSETQ come from the germline V gene. Trimming cost V 2 bases and J 3 bases, with 13 bases left between them. This CDR3 is 15 amino acids long.

The chain has TRBV5-1 and TRBJ2-2; possibly TRBD2 for D (5 bases). Between the trimmed V and J ends, which lost 4 bases and 1 base, there was a span of 11 bases. The germline V gene has CDR1 SGHRS and CDR2 YFSETQ. There are 15 residues in the CDR3. CDR3 sequence (DNA): TGCGCCAGCAGCCTCCCCGGGAAGAACACCGGGGAGCTGTTTTTT. Translated: CASSLPGKNTGELFF.

This sequence joins TRBV5-1 and TRBJ2-3; 12 bases agree with TRBD2. The ends lost 0 bases at V and 1 base at J; junction bases unmatched: 9. The CDR3 length is 19 residues. Germline loops: CDR1 SGHRS, CDR2 YFSETQ. The chain's CDR3 is CASSLGGGLAGSRTDTQYF. CDR3 in DNA: TGCGCCAGCAGCTTGGGAGGGGGACTAGCGGGTTCTCGCACAGATACGCAGTATTTT.

The chain carries TRBV7-8 and TRBJ2-3, with D perhaps TRBD1 (5 bases). The CDR3 contains 15 residues. V was clipped by 4 bases and J by 6 bases, with 17 bases between them. CDR1 SGHVS and CDR2 FQNEAQ come from the germline V gene. The CDR3 coding sequence is TGTGCCAGCAGCTCCGCCGCATGGGCAGGGGATACGCAGTATTTT. This sequence encodes CASSSAAWAGDTQYF.

The chain recombines TRBV5-4 with TRBJ1-6; D is possibly TRBD1 (6 bases). Germline V gene lookup returns CDR1 SGHNT and CDR2 YYREEE (reference sequence). CDR3 length: 13 amino acids. V lost 3 bases and J 11 bases, leaving 12 bases between the germline ends. The CDR3 reads CASSWNRDAPLHF. The DNA of the CDR3 is TGTGCCAGCAGCTGGAACAGGGATGCACCCCTCCACTTT. The whole variable domain, filled in from reference TRBV5-4 and TRBJ1-6, reads ETGVTQSPTHLIKTRGQQVTLRCSSQSGHNTVSWYQQALGQGPQFIFQYYREEENGRGNFPPRFSGLQFPNYSSELNVNALELDDSALYLCASSWNRDAPLHFGNGTRLTVT.

The chain combines TRBV19 with TRBJ2-7; D is unresolved. The CDR3 runs 16 residues. The germline V gene encodes CDR1 LNHDA and CDR2 SQIVND (reference sequence). The V gene lost 3 bases and the J gene lost 3 bases, with 18 bases spanning the gap. CDR3 protein: CASSIFQVAGIYEQYF. CDR3 DNA: TGTGCCAGTAGTATTTTCCAAGTTGCCGGTATCTACGAGCAGTACTTC.

This chain joins TRBV24-1 and TRBJ2-3; 8 nucleotides match TRBD2. Trimming at V came to 8 bases and at J to 7 bases, leaving 4 bases not matched to a gene. The germline gives CDR1 KGHDR, CDR2 SFDVKD. This CDR3 is 12 amino acids long. This chain's CDR3 is CATMGLGYTQYF. In DNA form, the CDR3 reads TGTGCCACCATGGGACTAGGGTATACGCAGTATTTT.

The rearrangement joins TRBV30 to TRBJ1-1; D unclear. CDR1 and CDR2 from the germline V gene are GTSNPN and SVGIG (reference sequence). This CDR3 comprises 14 residues. Trimming stripped 0 bases from V and 1 base from J, with 9 bases between. CDR3 DNA sequence: TGTGCCTGGAGTGTACGAACGGGGAACACTGAAGCTTTCTTT. Amino acid sequence: CAWSVRTGNTEAFF.

The chain uses TRBV5-1 and TRBJ2-3; the match to TRBD2 covers 9 bases. The CDR3 spans 16 residues. V was clipped by 1 base and J by 5 bases; unmatched bases: 8. From germline, CDR1 is SGHRS and CDR2 YFSETQ. CDR3 sequence: CASSLPSGATGDTQYF. The CDR3 nucleotides are TGCGCCAGCAGCTTGCCTAGCGGGGCTACGGGAGATACGCAGTATTTT.

The chain links TRBV7-2 to TRBJ2-1, with D unresolved. This CDR3 is 13 amino acids long. Germline V gene data show CDR1 as SGHTA and CDR2 as FQGNSA. Trimming shortened V by 0 bases and J by 6 bases, and 6 bases separated the two germline ends. CDR3 nucleotide sequence: TGTGCCAGCAGCTTAGCGCGTAGCAATGAGCAGTTCTTC. Amino acids: CASSLARSNEQFF.

The V gene is TRBV27, the J gene TRBJ2-2; 9 bases line up with TRBD1. Germline V gene data show CDR1 as MNHEY and CDR2 as SMNVEV (reference sequence). J was trimmed by 7 bases and V by 4 bases; bases with no gene match: 16. The CDR3 consists of 18 residues. CDR3 sequence (DNA): TGTGCCAGCAGTTGGCGGCTCGGGACAGGGAGTTATTACGGGGAGCTGTTTTTT. Residues: CASSWRLGTGSYYGELFF.

The DNA for the CDR3 is TGTGCCAGCAGCCTCCAAGCGGGGCAATCCTACAATGAGCAGTTCTTC. Translated: CASSLQAGQSYNEQFF. The chain combines TRBV7-2 with TRBJ2-1, with TRBD2 identical over 7 bases. Germline V lookup: CDR1 SGHTA, CDR2 FQGNSA. This CDR3 spans 16 amino acids. V was clipped by 5 bases and J by 1 base; unmatched bases: 8.

V and J are TRBV6-2 or TRBV6-3 and TRBJ1-2; TRBD1 agrees at 7 bases. CDR1 and CDR2 from the germline V gene are MNHEY and SVGEGT. V dropped 5 bases and J dropped 7; count of bases not matched to a gene: 7. This CDR3 region has 13 residues. The CDR3 sequence: CASSRDSPSGYTF. CDR3 in DNA: TGTGCCAGCAGTCGGGACAGCCCGAGTGGCTACACCTTC.

This rearrangement joins TRBV5-1 to TRBJ2-2, with a weak D call TRBD2 (6 bases). Germline assignment: CDR1 SGHRS and CDR2 YFSETQ. The CDR3 contains 16 residues. Deletions cut 4 bases from V and 2 bases from J, with 15 bases between. Here the CDR3 reads CASSQKSGFNTGELFF. DNA for the CDR3: TGCGCCAGCAGCCAAAAAAGCGGGTTCAACACCGGGGAGCTGTTTTTT.

The rearrangement joins TRBV28 to TRBJ2-7; 9 bases line up with TRBD1. Germline V CDR1 and CDR2: MDHEN, SYDVKM. This CDR3 contains 14 residues. Trimming cost V 4 bases and J 2 bases; bases outside gene matches: 3. CDR3 in amino acids: CASSYWDRAYEQYF. CDR3 DNA sequence: TGTGCCAGCAGTTATTGGGACAGGGCCTACGAGCAGTACTTC.

The gene calls are TRBV24-1 and TRBJ2-3; 9 positions agree with TRBD2. The CDR3 loop spans 17 amino acids. Germline V gene lookup returns CDR1 KGHDR and CDR2 SFDVKD. J lost 0 bases, V lost 5 bases, and 8 bases had no gene match. The CDR3 reads CATSGFRSGGSTDTQYF. In DNA form, the CDR3 reads TGTGCCACCAGTGGCTTCCGTAGCGGGGGAAGCACAGATACGCAGTATTTT.

The rearrangement joins TRBV2 to TRBJ1-3; 8 nucleotides match TRBD1. V lost 8 bases to trimming and J lost 10 bases; unmatched junction nucleotides: 10. CDR3 size: 13 residues. Germline-derived CDR1 and CDR2 are SNHLY and FYNNEI. CDR3 nucleotide sequence: TGTGCCAGCCTTCAAGGACAGGGAGGGACCATATATTTT. Translated: CASLQGQGGTIYF. The full variable domain, its missing parts supplied by reference TRBV2 and TRBJ1-3, is EPEVTQTPSHQVTQMGQEVILRCVPISNHLYFYWYRQILGQKVEFLVSFYNNEISEKSEIFDDQFSVERPDGSNFTLKIRSTKLEDSAMYFCASLQGQGGTIYFGEGSWLTVV.